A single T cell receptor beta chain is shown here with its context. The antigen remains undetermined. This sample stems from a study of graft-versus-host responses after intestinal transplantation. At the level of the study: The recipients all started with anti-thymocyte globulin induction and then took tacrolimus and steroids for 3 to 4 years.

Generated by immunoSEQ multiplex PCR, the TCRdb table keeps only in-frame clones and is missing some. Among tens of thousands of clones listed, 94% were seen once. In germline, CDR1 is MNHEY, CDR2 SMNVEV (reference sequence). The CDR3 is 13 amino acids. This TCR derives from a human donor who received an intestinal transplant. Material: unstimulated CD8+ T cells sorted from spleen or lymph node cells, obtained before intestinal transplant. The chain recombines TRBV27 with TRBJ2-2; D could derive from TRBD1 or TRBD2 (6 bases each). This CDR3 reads CASGRGETGELFF. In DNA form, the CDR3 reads TGTGCGAGTGGTAGGGGGGAAACCGGGGAGCTGTTTTTT.